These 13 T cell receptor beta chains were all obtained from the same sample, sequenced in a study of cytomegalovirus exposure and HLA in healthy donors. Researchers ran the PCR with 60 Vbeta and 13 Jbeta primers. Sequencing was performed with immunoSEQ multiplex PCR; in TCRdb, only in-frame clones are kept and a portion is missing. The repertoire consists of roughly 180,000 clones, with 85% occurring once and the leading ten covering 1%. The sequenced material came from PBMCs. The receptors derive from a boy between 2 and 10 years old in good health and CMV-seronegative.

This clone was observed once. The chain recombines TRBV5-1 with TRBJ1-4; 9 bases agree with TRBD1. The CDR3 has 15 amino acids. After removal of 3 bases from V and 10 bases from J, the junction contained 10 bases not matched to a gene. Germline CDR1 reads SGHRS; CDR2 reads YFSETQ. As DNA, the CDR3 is TGCGCCAGCAGCTCGGATCGACAGGGGGAAGGAAAACTGTTTTTT. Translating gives CASSSDRQGEGKLFF.

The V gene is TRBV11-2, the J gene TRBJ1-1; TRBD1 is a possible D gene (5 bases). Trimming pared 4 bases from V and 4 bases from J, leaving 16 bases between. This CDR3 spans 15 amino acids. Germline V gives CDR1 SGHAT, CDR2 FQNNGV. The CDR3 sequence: CASSSGREKVTEAFF. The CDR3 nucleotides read TGTGCCAGCAGCTCGGGACGGGAGAAGGTCACTGAAGCTTTCTTT.

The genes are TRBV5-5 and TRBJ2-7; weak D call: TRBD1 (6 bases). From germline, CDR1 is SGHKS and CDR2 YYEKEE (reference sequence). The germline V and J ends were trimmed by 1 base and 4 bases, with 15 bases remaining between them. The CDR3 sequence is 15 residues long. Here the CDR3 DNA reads TGTGCCAGCAGCTTGACTGGGGGCCCCCTATACGAGCAGTACGTC. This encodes CASSLTGGPLYEQYV.

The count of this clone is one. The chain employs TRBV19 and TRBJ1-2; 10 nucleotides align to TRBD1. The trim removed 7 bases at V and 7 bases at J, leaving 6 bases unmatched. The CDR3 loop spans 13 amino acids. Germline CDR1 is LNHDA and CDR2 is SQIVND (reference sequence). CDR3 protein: CASISGTGAGYTF. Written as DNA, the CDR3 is TGTGCCAGTATTTCCGGGACAGGGGCTGGCTACACCTTC.

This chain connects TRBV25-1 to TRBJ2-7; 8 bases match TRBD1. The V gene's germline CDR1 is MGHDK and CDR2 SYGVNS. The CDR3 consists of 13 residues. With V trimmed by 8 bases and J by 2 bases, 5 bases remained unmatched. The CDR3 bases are TGTGCCAGCGCTACAGGGGGGCCCTACGAGCAGTACTTC. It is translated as CASATGGPYEQYF.

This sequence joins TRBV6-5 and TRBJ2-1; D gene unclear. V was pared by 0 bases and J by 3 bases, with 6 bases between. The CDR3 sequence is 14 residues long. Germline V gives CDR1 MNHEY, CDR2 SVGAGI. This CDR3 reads CASSYSRLYNEQFF. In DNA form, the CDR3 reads TGTGCCAGCAGTTACTCGAGACTCTACAATGAGCAGTTCTTC.

The CDR3 loop is CAWSTIRDSYEQYF. CDR3 DNA: TGTGCCTGGAGTACCATCCGGGACAGCTACGAGCAGTACTTC. The chain uses TRBV30 and TRBJ2-7, with 7 bases lining up with TRBD1. With V trimmed by 2 bases and J by 3 bases, 7 bases remained unmatched. CDR3 length: 14 amino acids. Germline CDR1 reads GTSNPN; CDR2 reads SVGIG (reference sequence).

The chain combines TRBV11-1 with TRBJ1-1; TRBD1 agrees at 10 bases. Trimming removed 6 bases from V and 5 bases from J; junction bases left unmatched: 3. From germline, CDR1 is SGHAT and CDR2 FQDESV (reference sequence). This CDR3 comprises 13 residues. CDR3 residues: CASRPGQGTEAFF. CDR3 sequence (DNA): TGTGCCAGCAGACCGGGACAGGGGACTGAAGCTTTCTTT.

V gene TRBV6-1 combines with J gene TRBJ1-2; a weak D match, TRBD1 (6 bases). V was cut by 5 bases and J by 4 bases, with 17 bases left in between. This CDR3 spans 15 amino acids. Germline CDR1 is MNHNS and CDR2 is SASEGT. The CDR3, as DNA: TGTGCCAGCAGTTCTGGACGGGGGGCCAGCTATGGCTACACCTTC. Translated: CASSSGRGASYGYTF.

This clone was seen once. CDR3 region: CASSAGTTNTGELFF. CDR3 in DNA: TGCGCCAGCAGTGCCGGGACTACGAACACCGGGGAGCTGTTTTTT. The chain employs TRBV10-2 and TRBJ2-2, with 7 bases that match TRBD2. CDR1 and CDR2 from the germline V gene are WSHSY and SAAADI. This CDR3 has 15 amino acids. With V trimmed by 4 bases and J by 0 bases, 2 bases remained unmatched.

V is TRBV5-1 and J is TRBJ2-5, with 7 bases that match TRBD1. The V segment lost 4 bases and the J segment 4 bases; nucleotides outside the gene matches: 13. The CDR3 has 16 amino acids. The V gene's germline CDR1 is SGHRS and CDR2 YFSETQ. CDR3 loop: CASSRNLQGLGETQYF. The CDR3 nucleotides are TGCGCCAGCAGCCGCAATCTACAGGGGTTAGGAGAGACCCAGTACTTC.

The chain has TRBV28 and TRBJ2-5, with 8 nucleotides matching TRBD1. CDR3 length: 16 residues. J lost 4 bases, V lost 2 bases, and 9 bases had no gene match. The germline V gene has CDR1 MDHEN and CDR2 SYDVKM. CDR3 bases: TGTGCCAGCAGTTTAAGTAAACAGGGGGTGGCAGAGACCCAGTACTTC. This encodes CASSLSKQGVAETQYF.

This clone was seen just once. CDR3 loop: CASSLRDQPQHF. In DNA form, the CDR3 reads TGTGCCAGCAGCTTACGGGATCAGCCCCAGCATTTT. The rearrangement links TRBV7-9 to TRBJ1-5; no reliable D call. The CDR3 runs 12 residues. V gave up 2 bases and J gave up 5 bases, with 4 bases separating them. In germline, CDR1 is SEHNR, CDR2 FQNEAQ (reference sequence).